This note documents a single T cell receptor (beta chain) sequence. This entry comes from a study of T cell changes during pregnancy in multiple sclerosis. The CDR3 runs 14 residues. The trim removed 8 bases at V and 3 bases at J, leaving 10 bases unmatched. CDR1 is MNHEY, CDR2 SVGAGI, per germline. Sequencing used immunoSEQ multiplex PCR; TCRdb keeps in-frame clones, though not all of them. The table records nearly 70,000 clones, 92% of them present only once. The source material was peripheral blood, sampled in the second trimester of pregnancy. The TCR was taken from a female donor in good health, enrolled as a control in a pregnancy study. V usage is TRBV6-5 and J usage is TRBJ2-7; TRBD2 matches at 7 bases. CDR3 loop: CASGPGGRNYEQYF. As DNA, the CDR3 is TGTGCCAGCGGCCCGGGGGGACGGAACTACGAGCAGTACTTC.